Listed below are T cell receptor beta chains from one sample, sequenced in a study of T cell changes during pregnancy in multiple sclerosis. Method: immunoSEQ multiplex PCR; TCRdb's copy keeps in-frame clones and lacks some. The sample carries around 47,000 clones, around 96% recorded once. The specimen was peripheral blood, collected in the second trimester of pregnancy. These receptor sequences come from a female donor with multiple sclerosis, enrolled in a pregnancy study. CDR3s include the opening cysteine and the closing phenylalanine or tryptophan. The D gene is left open where the match is weak. Clone size appears in some rows only: once, few, many, or a class for an expanded clone.

V	D	J	size	CDR3	DNA
TRBV11-1	NA	TRBJ2-1	NA	CASTSSVSSYNEQFF	TGTGCCAGCACCTCTAGCGTGAGCTCCTACAATGAGCAGTTCTTC
TRBV19	TRBD1	TRBJ1-1	NA	CASSPWDRGAFF	TGTGCCAGTAGTCCGTGGGACAGGGGAGCTTTCTTT
TRBV19	TRBD1	TRBJ1-1	NA	CASSIYLSRGDRAFQDTEAFF	TGTGCCAGTAGTATTTATTTGTCGCGGGGGGACAGGGCTTTTCAGGACACTGAAGCTTTCTTT
TRBV7-8	NA	TRBJ2-3	NA	CASSSGAADTQYF	TGTGCCAGCAGCTCAGGGGCCGCAGATACGCAGTATTTT
TRBV7-2	TRBD1	TRBJ1-5	NA	CASSFSDRFNQPQHF	TGTGCCAGCAGCTTCTCGGACAGGTTCAATCAGCCCCAGCATTTT
TRBV7-2	NA	TRBJ1-5	NA	CASSLLGAAQGGQPQHF	TGTGCCAGCAGCTTACTGGGGGCAGCCCAAGGGGGTCAGCCCCAGCATTTT
TRBV5-1	NA	TRBJ1-2	NA	CASSDGQYYGYTF	TGCGCCAGCAGCGACGGACAGTACTATGGCTACACCTTC
TRBV10-1	NA	TRBJ1-6	NA	CASSETQGPSPLHF	TGCGCCAGCAGTGAAACCCAGGGTCCATCACCCCTCCACTTT
TRBV6-1	NA	TRBJ2-1	NA	CASSEPSRRGSYNEQFF	TGTGCCAGCAGTGAACCGTCCCGGCGGGGCTCCTACAATGAGCAGTTCTTC
TRBV5-1	TRBD2	TRBJ2-1	NA	CASSLSTGTSRDEQFF	TGCGCCAGCAGCTTATCCACCGGGACTAGCAGGGATGAGCAGTTCTTC
TRBV28	NA	TRBJ2-3	NA	CATETTDTQYF	TGTGCCACCGAAACTACAGATACGCAGTATTTT
TRBV29-1	NA	TRBJ2-5	NA	CSVGPGQETQYF	TGCAGCGTTGGCCCAGGCCAAGAGACCCAGTACTTC
TRBV13	NA	TRBJ2-7	NA	CASSPDLTRSSYEQYF	TGTGCCAGCAGCCCCGATTTGACTCGGAGCTCCTACGAGCAGTACTTC
TRBV5-4	NA	TRBJ2-2	NA	CASSSGYRNTGELFF	TGTGCCAGCAGCTCGGGTTACCGAAACACCGGGGAGCTGTTTTTT
TRBV2	NA	TRBJ1-1	NA	CASRGPMNTEAFF	TGTGCCAGCAGGGGGCCGATGAACACTGAAGCTTTCTTT
TRBV30	TRBD1	TRBJ2-2	NA	CAWSRQGVTGELFF	TGTGCCTGGAGCCGACAGGGGGTCACCGGGGAGCTGTTTTTT
TRBV7-6	TRBD1	TRBJ2-3	NA	CASSLAGGQAQSFTQYF	TGTGCCAGCAGCTTAGCCGGGGGACAGGCTCAATCATTCACGCAGTATTTT
TRBV2	TRBD1	TRBJ2-7	NA	CASSEATGGFHEQYF	TGTGCCAGCAGTGAAGCGACAGGGGGCTTCCACGAGCAGTACTTC
TRBV6-6	TRBD2	TRBJ2-1	NA	CASSTGLAGFSEQFF	TGTGCCAGCAGTACGGGACTAGCGGGATTCAGTGAGCAGTTCTTC
TRBV18	NA	TRBJ2-2	NA	CASSLTTGLNTGELFF	TGTGCCAGCTCACTTACGACAGGACTCAACACCGGGGAGCTGTTTTTT
TRBV28	TRBD2	TRBJ2-1	NA	CASSFHPAGGPSEQFF	TGTGCCAGCAGTTTCCATCCAGCGGGAGGGCCGAGTGAGCAGTTCTTC
TRBV7-2	NA	TRBJ1-1	NA	CASSLRTGDEAFF	TGTGCCAGCAGCTTAAGGACTGGGGATGAAGCTTTCTTT
TRBV5-4	TRBD2	TRBJ2-1	NA	CASSLPRGGGRNEQFF	TGTGCCAGCAGCTTGCCCCGGGGCGGGGGACGCAATGAGCAGTTCTTC
TRBV18	NA	TRBJ2-7	NA	CASSPRGGAYEQYF	TGTGCCAGCTCACCACGAGGAGGGGCGTACGAGCAGTACTTC
TRBV6-1	NA	TRBJ1-2	NA	CASTGDYGYTF	TGTGCCAGCACCGGGGACTATGGCTACACCTTC
TRBV9	TRBD2	TRBJ2-5	NA	CASSVGLAGVQETQYF	TGTGCCAGCAGCGTAGGCCTAGCGGGAGTCCAAGAGACCCAGTACTTC
TRBV15	NA	TRBJ1-5	once	CATSTQVSLQPQHF	TGTGCCACCAGCACGCAGGTGTCGCTTCAGCCCCAGCATTTT
TRBV28	NA	TRBJ1-1	NA	CASRPIGGHTEAFF	TGTGCCAGCAGGCCCATCGGGGGGCACACTGAAGCTTTCTTT
TRBV28	TRBD1	TRBJ1-4	NA	CASSPPFGTVYLF	TGTGCCAGCAGCCCCCCATTTGGGACAGTGTATCTTTTT
TRBV6-1	NA	TRBJ2-6	NA	CASSEARESSGANVLTF	TGTGCCAGCAGTGAAGCGAGGGAGAGCTCTGGGGCCAACGTCCTGACTTTC
TRBV5-1	NA	TRBJ2-3	once	CASSLITGTISQIRSTF	TGCGCCAGCAGCTTGATAACAGGGACAATCTCACAGATACGCAGCACCTTT
TRBV5-1	NA	TRBJ1-2	NA	CASSYDKLYGYTF	TGCGCCAGCAGCTACGACAAACTGTATGGCTACACCTTC
TRBV11-2	TRBD2	TRBJ2-2	NA	CASSFPPGLAGDLHGELFF	TGTGCCAGCAGTTTCCCTCCGGGACTAGCGGGGGATCTTCACGGGGAGCTGTTTTTT
TRBV7-3	TRBD2	TRBJ2-1	NA	CASSLRLAGEQSYNEQFF	TGTGCCAGCAGCTTAAGACTAGCGGGAGAACAAAGCTACAATGAGCAGTTCTTC
TRBV11-2	TRBD1	TRBJ1-2	NA	CASSLEGTAPNYGYTF	TGTGCCAGCAGCTTAGAGGGGACAGCACCTAACTATGGCTACACCTTC
TRBV5-1	TRBD1	TRBJ2-1	NA	CASSSWTGYEQFF	TGCGCCAGCAGCTCGTGGACAGGGTATGAGCAGTTCTTC
TRBV27	TRBD1	TRBJ1-1	NA	CASSSDRAHMNTEAFF	TGTGCCAGCAGTTCCGACAGGGCGCATATGAACACTGAAGCTTTCTTT
TRBV27	TRBD2	TRBJ2-7	once	CASSRLAGGEQYF	TGTGCCAGCAGTCGACTAGCGGGAGGGGAGCAGTACTTC
TRBV19	TRBD1	TRBJ2-3	NA	CASSSRDRALTDTQYF	TGTGCCAGTTCGTCCCGGGACAGGGCCCTCACAGATACGCAGTATTTT
TRBV7-8	TRBD1	TRBJ1-1	NA	CASSPRDRGRYTEAFF	TGTGCCAGCAGCCCAAGGGACAGGGGGAGGTACACTGAAGCTTTCTTT
TRBV27	TRBD1	TRBJ2-7	NA	CASSLSPGGFDEQYF	TGTGCCAGCAGTTTATCGCCAGGGGGTTTCGACGAGCAGTACTTC
TRBV7-8	TRBD1	TRBJ2-5	NA	CASSLGQGSVETQYF	TGTGCCAGCAGCTTAGGACAGGGGAGTGTGGAGACCCAGTACTTC
TRBV19	TRBD2	TRBJ2-2	once	CASSTFLRGGAGELFF	TGTGCCAGTAGTACCTTTTTGCGGGGGGGTGCCGGGGAGCTGTTTTTT
TRBV7-3	TRBD2	TRBJ2-1	NA	CASSLVGGSYNEQFF	TGTGCCAGCAGCTTAGTGGGGGGGTCCTACAATGAGCAGTTCTTC
TRBV7-7	TRBD1	TRBJ2-1	NA	CASSLGDRAYNEQFF	TGTGCCAGCAGCCTGGGGGACAGGGCCTACAATGAGCAGTTCTTC
TRBV4-3	NA	TRBJ1-4	NA	CASSQDRASVEKLFF	TGCGCCAGCAGCCAAGACAGGGCTTCGGTCGAAAAACTGTTTTTT
TRBV2	TRBD2	TRBJ2-7	NA	CASTDSSGSYEQYF	TGTGCCAGTACAGACTCTAGCGGCTCCTACGAGCAGTACTTC
TRBV6-5	NA	TRBJ2-2	NA	CASSYSGQTNTGELFF	TGTGCCAGCAGTTACTCCGGACAGACCAACACCGGGGAGCTGTTTTTT
TRBV27	NA	TRBJ2-5	NA	CASSTLTRYQETQYF	TGTGCCAGCAGTACCCTGACGAGGTACCAAGAGACCCAGTACTTC
TRBV7-9	TRBD1	TRBJ1-1	NA	CASSFGQGNTEAFF	TGTGCCAGCAGCTTTGGACAGGGTAACACTGAAGCTTTCTTT
TRBV5-1	NA	TRBJ2-1	NA	CASSPPGVAGPNEQFF	TGCGCCAGCAGCCCCCCCGGGGTGGCGGGACCCAATGAGCAGTTCTTC
TRBV9	NA	TRBJ2-1	medium-sized	CASSVAYQGGEQFF	TGTGCCAGCAGCGTAGCTTACCAGGGCGGTGAGCAGTTCTTC
TRBV29-1	TRBD1	TRBJ1-2	NA	CSVERDRGLSDGYTF	TGCAGCGTTGAAAGAGACAGGGGGCTATCCGATGGCTACACCTTC